A single sample gave rise to the 29 T cell receptor beta chains below, sequenced in a study of radiation and T cells in renal cell carcinoma. The time point denotes: blood 4 weeks post-SBRT, at nephrectomy. Stated treatment: 15 Gy SBRT to primary tumor, nephrectomy 4 weeks later. Clones were sequenced by immunoSEQ multiplex PCR, and TCRdb holds only the in-frame ones, with some missing. The table includes 40,000 to 50,000 clones, around four fifths detected once. The input for sequencing was blood, taken from a patient whose treatment included radiotherapy and nephrectomy. All receptors derive from a woman between 65 and 79 years old with renal cell carcinoma.

The chain recombines TRBV5-5 with TRBJ2-3, with TRBD2 matching over 11 bases. This CDR3 has 16 residues. V was pared by 0 bases and J by 5 bases, with 5 bases of the junction left unmatched. Germline V gene sequence: CDR1 SGHKS, CDR2 YYEKEE (reference sequence). CDR3: CASSLALLAGVDTQYF. The CDR3 region has the DNA TGTGCCAGCAGCTTGGCCTTACTAGCGGGAGTAGATACGCAGTATTTT.

The chain is built from TRBV13 and TRBJ2-7; 7 positions agree with TRBD1. This CDR3 contains 15 residues. Looked up from germline, CDR1 is PRHDT and CDR2 is FYEKMQ (reference sequence). Unmatched junction bases numbered 8, after V lost 4 bases and J lost 2 bases. CDR3 protein: CASSSFDRVPYEQYF. The CDR3 region has the DNA TGTGCCAGCAGCTCCTTCGACAGGGTTCCCTACGAGCAGTACTTC.

J is TRBJ1-4 and V is TRBV5-8; D uncertain. CDR3 length: 14 residues. The germline CDR1 and CDR2 sequences are SGHTS and YDEGEE. The V and J ends lost 0 bases and 6 bases respectively, with 9 bases between them. CDR3 coding DNA: TGTGCCAGCAGCTTGGAACACGCTGATGAAAAACTGTTTTTT. As protein: CASSLEHADEKLFF.

The V call is TRBV29-1, the J call TRBJ2-7, with 9 bases identical to TRBD1. Germline V gene sequence: CDR1 SQVTM, CDR2 ANQGSEA. V was pared by 6 bases and J by 7 bases, with 7 bases of the junction left unmatched. The CDR3 covers 12 residues. The CDR3 region has the DNA TGCAGCGTCCGGACAGGGGAGGGAGAGCAGTACTTC. Encoded protein: CSVRTGEGEQYF.

This rearrangement joins TRBV5-1 to TRBJ1-2; 9 bases map to TRBD1. Germline assignment: CDR1 SGHRS and CDR2 YFSETQ. V gave up 2 bases and J gave up 1 base; unmatched junction bases: 9. This CDR3 comprises 17 residues. In DNA, the CDR3 is TGCGCCAGCAGCTTAAAATCCGGGACAGGGTTTAACTATGGCTACACCTTC. It translates to CASSLKSGTGFNYGYTF. Complete variable domain (other parts from reference TRBV5-1 and TRBJ1-2): KAGVTQTPRYLIKTRGQQVTLSCSPISGHRSVSWYQQTPGQGLQFLFEYFSETQRNKGNFPGRFSGRQFSNSRSEMNVSTLELGDSALYLCASSLKSGTGFNYGYTFGSGTRLTVV.

V gene TRBV25-1 combines with J gene TRBJ1-1; a weak D match, TRBD1 (5 bases). Germline loops: CDR1 MGHDK, CDR2 SYGVNS. Trimming removed 8 bases at V and 1 base at J, with 5 bases between. CDR3 length equals 11 residues. CDR3: CASGTNTEAFF. CDR3 sequence (DNA): TGTGCCAGCGGGACGAACACTGAAGCTTTCTTT.

V usage is TRBV6-5 and J usage is TRBJ2-5, with 8 bases fitting TRBD1. The trim removed 5 bases at V and 4 bases at J, leaving 9 bases unmatched. Germline values: CDR1 MNHEY, CDR2 SVGAGI. CDR3 length: 15 residues. CDR3 sequence: CASSPGDRSGETQYF. The CDR3 DNA reads as TGTGCCAGCAGTCCCGGGGACAGGTCCGGAGAGACCCAGTACTTC.

The rearrangement joins TRBV23-1 to TRBJ2-7; 8 bases are a match to TRBD1. TRBV23-1 is recorded as an ORF, its role being uncertain. CDR3 length: 15 residues. The V and J ends lost 1 base and 9 bases, in that order; junction bases with no gene match: 11. The DNA of the CDR3 is TGCGCCAGCAGTCAATTCAGACAGGGGCTCCCCGGGCAGTACTTC. It yields the protein CASSQFRQGLPGQYF.

The chain has TRBV5-4 and TRBJ2-3; either TRBD1 or TRBD2 may fit D (5 bases each). V shed 7 bases and J shed 0 bases, with 15 bases lying between them. This CDR3 contains 15 residues. Germline-derived CDR1 and CDR2 are SGHNT and YYREEE (reference sequence). CDR3 residues: CASRDPKASTDTQYF. Here the CDR3 DNA reads TGTGCCAGCCGGGACCCAAAGGCTAGCACAGATACGCAGTATTTT.

V and J are TRBV6-5 and TRBJ2-7; the match to TRBD1 covers 8 bases. CDR1 and CDR2 from the germline V gene are MNHEY and SVGAGI. The CDR3 is 14 residues long. V shed 7 bases and J 2 bases; nucleotides not matched to a gene: 7. DNA of the CDR3: TGTGCCAGCAATGTAGCACAGGGGGCCTACGAGCAGTACTTC. Translation: CASNVAQGAYEQYF.

The rearrangement uses TRBV4-1 and TRBJ1-1; possibly TRBD1 for D (5 bases). V lost 4 bases, J lost 2 bases, and 11 bases lay in between. Germline CDR1 MGHRA, CDR2 YSYEKL. The CDR3 has 14 amino acids. CDR3 sequence reads: CASSLPDSNTEAFF. The DNA for the CDR3 is TGCGCCAGCAGCCTGCCCGACAGCAACACTGAAGCTTTCTTT.

The chain employs TRBV5-5 and TRBJ2-1; D gene uncertain. The germline V gene encodes CDR1 SGHKS and CDR2 YYEKEE (reference sequence). V shed 4 bases and J shed 6 bases, with 5 bases lying between them. The length of the CDR3 is 11 residues. The CDR3: CASSQPNEQFF. The CDR3 region has the DNA TGTGCCAGCAGCCAACCCAATGAGCAGTTCTTC.

The V gene is TRBV2, the J gene TRBJ1-3, with 9 bases aligning to TRBD1. The junction had 6 bases not matched to a gene; V was cut back by 2 bases and J by 1 base. In germline, CDR1 is SNHLY, CDR2 FYNNEI. This CDR3 spans 17 amino acids. CDR3 DNA sequence: TGTGCCAGCAGTGAACGTAGGACAGGGGCTTCTGGAAACACCATATATTTT. Protein product: CASSERRTGASGNTIYF.

The J gene is TRBJ1-2, the V gene TRBV5-1; D is ambiguous. Trimming removed 0 bases from V and 8 bases from J, with 11 bases in between. CDR3 length: 13 amino acids. CDR1 SGHRS and CDR2 YFSETQ come from the germline V gene. In nucleotides, the CDR3 is TGCGCCAGCAGCTTGGGGACCAGTGGCGGCTACACCTTC. Protein product: CASSLGTSGGYTF. Based on the CDR3 plus reference TRBV5-1 and TRBJ1-2, the full variable domain is KAGVTQTPRYLIKTRGQQVTLSCSPISGHRSVSWYQQTPGQGLQFLFEYFSETQRNKGNFPGRFSGRQFSNSRSEMNVSTLELGDSALYLCASSLGTSGGYTFGSGTRLTVV.

The chain employs TRBV6-6 and TRBJ1-1; 7 bases line up with TRBD1. V lost 6 bases to trimming and J lost 7 bases; unmatched junction nucleotides: 8. Germline-derived CDR1 and CDR2 are MNHNY and SVGAGI (reference sequence). This CDR3 has 13 residues. This CDR3 reads CASRWGQLNEAFF. As DNA, the CDR3 is TGTGCCAGCAGATGGGGACAGTTAAATGAAGCTTTCTTT.

The chain combines TRBV10-3 with TRBJ2-5; 9 positions agree with TRBD1. Germline V CDR1 and CDR2: ENHRY, SYGVKD. With V trimmed by 4 bases and J by 4 bases, 16 bases remained unmatched. CDR3 length: 18 amino acids. In DNA, the CDR3 is TGTGCCATCAGTGCAGTCCAAACCCTTAGACAGGGGGGAGAGACCCAGTACTTC. Amino acid sequence: CAISAVQTLRQGGETQYF.

This chain uses TRBV19 with TRBJ2-7; 8 bases are a match to TRBD1. The trim removed 6 bases at V and 2 bases at J, leaving 6 bases unmatched. The CDR3 totals 14 residues. The V gene's germline CDR1 is LNHDA and CDR2 SQIVND (reference sequence). CDR3 in DNA: TGTGCCAGTAGCCCCACAGGGGGGACCTACGAGCAGTACTTC. This gives the protein CASSPTGGTYEQYF. The full variable domain, its missing parts supplied by reference TRBV19 and TRBJ2-7, is DGGITQSPKYLFRKEGQNVTLSCEQNLNHDAMYWYRQDPGQGLRLIYYSQIVNDFQKGDIAEGYSVSREKKESFPLTVTSAQKNPTAFYLCASSPTGGTYEQYFGPGTRLTVT.

The chain recombines TRBV7-9 with TRBJ2-1; 9 positions agree with TRBD2. This CDR3 contains 17 residues. The junction had 9 bases not matched to a gene; V was cut back by 6 bases and J by 0 bases. Germline V gives CDR1 SEHNR, CDR2 FQNEAQ (reference sequence). CDR3 in DNA: TGTGCCAGCAGGCCCTCTGGCGGGGGGGACTCCTACAATGAGCAGTTCTTC. This translates into CASRPSGGGDSYNEQFF.

The rearrangement joins TRBV6-5 to TRBJ1-2, with D perhaps TRBD1 (6 bases). The germline CDR1 and CDR2 sequences are MNHEY and SVGAGI. This CDR3 spans 14 amino acids. V lost 6 bases and J lost 4, with 15 bases in between. As DNA, the CDR3 is TGTGCCAGCAGGAATCCAGAAGGGGGCTATGGCTACACCTTC. Translation: CASRNPEGGYGYTF.

This clone turned up a few times. The chain joins TRBV18 to TRBJ2-3, with unresolved D. The V end was cut by 2 bases, the J end by 2 bases, with 17 bases between. CDR3 length: 17 residues. The V gene's germline CDR1 is KGHSH and CDR2 LQKENI. The CDR3 DNA reads as TGTGCCAGCTCACCAGAAGGCCTTGGCAGAAACACAGATACGCAGTATTTT. Its translation is CASSPEGLGRNTDTQYF. The full variable domain, rest sourced from reference TRBV18 and TRBJ2-3, is NAGVMQNPRHLVRRRGQEARLRCSPMKGHSHVYWYRQLPEEGLKFMVYLQKENIIDESGMPKERFSAEFPKEGPSILRIQQVVRGDSAAYFCASSPEGLGRNTDTQYFGPGTRLTVL.

This chain links TRBV4-3 with TRBJ2-3; no clear D gene. V shed 0 bases and J shed 0 bases, with 1 base lying between them. The germline V gene has CDR1 LGHNA and CDR2 YSLEER. The CDR3 covers 13 residues. The CDR3 loop reads CASSQDSTDTQYF. CDR3 DNA: TGCGCCAGCAGCCAAGACAGCACAGATACGCAGTATTTT.

This clone is a singleton in its sample. Other nucleotide sequences from this sample produce the same CDR3. The chain joins TRBV7-9 to TRBJ2-7; D unclear. The CDR3 covers 13 residues. The V and J ends lost 3 bases and 1 base respectively, with 7 bases between them. The germline V gene has CDR1 SEHNR and CDR2 FQNEAQ (reference sequence). The CDR3 is CASSLPGSYEQYF. The CDR3 DNA is TGTGCCAGCAGCTTGCCGGGTTCCTACGAGCAGTACTTC.

The chain couples TRBV13 to TRBJ1-1; D is perhaps TRBD1 (5 bases). The CDR3 consists of 13 residues. The germline V and J ends were trimmed by 3 bases and 1 base, with 6 bases remaining between them. The germline V gene has CDR1 PRHDT and CDR2 FYEKMQ (reference sequence). DNA for the CDR3: TGTGCCAGCAGCTTCGGACAGAACACTGAAGCTTTCTTT. The encoded protein is CASSFGQNTEAFF.

The chain couples TRBV7-6 to TRBJ2-7, with 10 bases that match TRBD2. Germline loops: CDR1 SGHVS, CDR2 FNYEAQ. CDR3 length: 15 residues. Trimming removed 4 bases from V and 4 bases from J; junction bases left unmatched: 7. The CDR3: CASSYGTSERYEQYF. The CDR3 region has the DNA TGTGCCAGCAGCTATGGGACTAGCGAGAGATACGAGCAGTACTTC.

The rearrangement uses TRBV19 and TRBJ1-1, with TRBD1 as a possible D gene (5 bases). CDR1 LNHDA and CDR2 SQIVND come from the germline V gene (reference sequence). The V and J ends lost 10 bases and 2 bases respectively, with 11 bases between them. This CDR3 has 12 residues. In nucleotides, the CDR3 is TGTGCCATTCTCAGGGACAACACTGAAGCTTTCTTT. Translated: CAILRDNTEAFF.

The gene calls are TRBV6-5 and TRBJ1-1; no firm D call. CDR1 is MNHEY, CDR2 SVGAGI, per germline. The CDR3 extends over 14 amino acids. The V gene lost 4 bases and the J gene lost 2 bases, with 11 bases spanning the gap. CDR3 protein: CASSFNSYNTEAFF. In DNA, the CDR3 is TGTGCCAGCAGTTTTAACAGCTACAACACTGAAGCTTTCTTT.

The V call is TRBV4-1, the J call TRBJ2-2; 7 nucleotides align to TRBD2. The germline V gene encodes CDR1 MGHRA and CDR2 YSYEKL. The J segment lost 4 bases and the V segment lost 0 bases, leaving 2 bases of the junction unmatched. The CDR3 loop spans 15 amino acids. The CDR3 protein is CASSQDPGGTGELFF. The DNA of the CDR3 is TGCGCCAGCAGCCAAGACCCGGGGGGCACCGGGGAGCTGTTTTTT.

The V and J genes are TRBV10-3 and TRBJ2-7; 7 bases fit TRBD2. The CDR3 totals 17 residues. Germline assignment: CDR1 ENHRY and CDR2 SYGVKD. The ends lost 2 bases at V and 2 bases at J; junction bases unmatched: 12. The CDR3 DNA reads TGTGCCATCAGTGAGGGGGCTAGCGGTCGAGGTACCTACGAGCAGTACTTC. Protein sequence: CAISEGASGRGTYEQYF.

This chain connects TRBV7-2 to TRBJ1-2; 11 bases map to TRBD1. Trimming cost V 5 bases and J 5 bases; bases outside gene matches: 4. The CDR3 runs to 14 residues. Germline V gives CDR1 SGHTA, CDR2 FQGNSA. Here the CDR3 reads CASSLGQGEYGYTF. The CDR3 region has the DNA TGTGCCAGCAGCCTGGGACAGGGGGAATATGGCTACACCTTC.